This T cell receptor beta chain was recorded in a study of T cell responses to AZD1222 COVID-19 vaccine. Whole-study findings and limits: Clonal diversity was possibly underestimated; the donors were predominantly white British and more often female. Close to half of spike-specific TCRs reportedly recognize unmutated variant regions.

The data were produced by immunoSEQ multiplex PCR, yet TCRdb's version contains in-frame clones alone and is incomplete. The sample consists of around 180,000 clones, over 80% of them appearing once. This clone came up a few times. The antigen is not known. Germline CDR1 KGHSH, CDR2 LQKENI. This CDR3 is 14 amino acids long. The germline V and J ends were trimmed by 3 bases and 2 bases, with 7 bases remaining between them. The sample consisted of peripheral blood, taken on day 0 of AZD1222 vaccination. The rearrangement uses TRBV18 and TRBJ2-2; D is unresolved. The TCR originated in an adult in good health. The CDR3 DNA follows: TGTGCCAGCTCACCGGGCGGAAACACCGGGGAGCTGTTTTTT. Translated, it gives CASSPGGNTGELFF. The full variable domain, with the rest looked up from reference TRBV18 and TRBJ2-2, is NAGVMQNPRHLVRRRGQEARLRCSPMKGHSHVYWYRQLPEEGLKFMVYLQKENIIDESGMPKERFSAEFPKEGPSILRIQQVVRGDSAAYFCASSPGGNTGELFFGEGSRLTVL.